One and the same sample provided the 21 T cell receptor beta chains below, sequenced in a study of T cell responses to AZD1222 COVID-19 vaccine. Measured with immunoSEQ multiplex PCR; TCRdb has only the in-frame clones, and not every one. Among 200,000 or so clones listed, approximately 94% were seen once. The source material was peripheral blood, sampled on day 0 of MenACWY control vaccination. These receptors came from an adult in good health.

This rearrangement joins TRBV6-5 to TRBJ1-1, with D uncertain. Germline lookup yields CDR1 MNHEY and CDR2 SVGAGI. V shed 2 bases and J shed 9 bases, with 7 bases lying between them. This CDR3 spans 11 amino acids. Written as DNA, the CDR3 is TGTGCCAGCAGTTACGGGCCCCAAGCTTTCTTT. Its translation is CASSYGPQAFF.

The chain is built from TRBV18 and TRBJ2-5; possible D gene TRBD2, 5 bases. Trimming took off 8 bases at V and 1 base at J, with 11 bases between the two ends. The germline gives CDR1 KGHSH, CDR2 LQKENI. CDR3 length equals 13 residues. CDR3 in amino acids: CASTQRIQETQYF. CDR3 DNA: TGTGCCAGCACACAGCGGATCCAAGAGACCCAGTACTTC.

J is TRBJ1-1 and V is TRBV5-1; D may be TRBD1 (5 bases). Germline loops: CDR1 SGHRS, CDR2 YFSETQ. V shed 0 bases and J shed 11 bases, with 8 bases lying between them. There are 11 residues in the CDR3. DNA for the CDR3: TGCGCCAGCAGCTTGGGGGGGTACGCTTTCTTT. This codes for CASSLGGYAFF.

This clone was observed a few times. The chain has TRBV19 and TRBJ1-2; 7 positions agree with TRBD1. The CDR3 runs to 13 residues. Germline CDR1 LNHDA, CDR2 SQIVND (reference sequence). V shed 6 bases and J 4 bases; nucleotides not matched to a gene: 5. The CDR3 reads CASRNNRGYGYTF. CDR3 bases: TGTGCCAGTAGAAACAACAGGGGCTATGGCTACACCTTC.

With respect to this clone: The same CDR3 arises from other DNA sequences in this sample as well. The genes are TRBV6-1 and TRBJ2-7; either TRBD1 or TRBD2 may supply D (5 bases each). CDR3 length equals 16 residues. Trimming took off 4 bases at V and 2 bases at J, with 18 bases between the two ends. Germline CDR1 is MNHNS and CDR2 is SASEGT. In nucleotides, the CDR3 is TGTGCCAGCAGTGTAACCGGGACCGAGGGGACCTACGAGCAGTACTTC. Its translation is CASSVTGTEGTYEQYF.

The chain is built from TRBV6-5 and TRBJ1-6; a possible D gene is TRBD1 (5 bases). The V and J ends lost 11 bases and 0 bases respectively, with 8 bases between them. This CDR3 has 13 residues. Germline V lookup: CDR1 MNHEY, CDR2 SVGAGI. CDR3 residues: CAGGDSYNSPLHF. The CDR3, as DNA: TGTGCCGGAGGGGACTCCTATAATTCACCCCTCCACTTT.

The gene calls are TRBV27 and TRBJ1-6, with 9 bases lining up with TRBD1. CDR1 and CDR2 (germline): MNHEY, SMNVEV (reference sequence). The CDR3 contains 16 residues. J lost 2 bases, V lost 4 bases, and 3 bases had no gene match. The CDR3: CASSSDRGAYNSPLHF. CDR3 DNA sequence: TGTGCCAGCAGTTCGGACAGGGGAGCCTATAATTCACCCCTCCACTTT.

The chain carries TRBV19 and TRBJ1-2, with D uncertain. Trimming cost V 9 bases and J 6 bases, with 17 bases left between them. Germline V gene lookup returns CDR1 LNHDA and CDR2 SQIVND (reference sequence). This CDR3 contains 13 residues. The CDR3 nucleotides read TGTGCCAGCCGGGATTCTGCCAAGGATGGCTACACCTTC. It specifies CASRDSAKDGYTF.

This chain joins TRBV7-6 and TRBJ2-1; D not certain. Germline V gives CDR1 SGHVS, CDR2 FNYEAQ. The CDR3 covers 15 residues. V gave up 4 bases and J gave up 9 bases, with 19 bases separating them. The CDR3 reads CASSSQVGPSGEQFF. CDR3 sequence (DNA): TGTGCCAGCAGCTCCCAGGTCGGTCCCTCGGGTGAGCAGTTCTTC.

The V gene is TRBV19, the J gene TRBJ2-6, with D hard to call. The CDR3 runs to 16 residues. The V end was cut by 11 bases, the J end by 0 bases, with 17 bases between. The germline V gene encodes CDR1 LNHDA and CDR2 SQIVND (reference sequence). This chain's CDR3 is CALTAASSSGANVLTF. In DNA, the CDR3 is TGTGCCCTAACGGCGGCCTCGAGCTCTGGGGCCAACGTCCTGACTTTC.

The chain links TRBV29-1 to TRBJ1-1; 10 bases are a match to TRBD1. J lost 2 bases, V lost 7 bases, and 4 bases had no gene match. Germline V gene lookup returns CDR1 SQVTM and CDR2 ANQGSEA. The CDR3 has 13 amino acids. The CDR3 loop reads CSADRGLNTEAFF. CDR3 coding DNA: TGCAGCGCGGACAGGGGGTTAAACACTGAAGCTTTCTTT.

This chain uses TRBV7-2 with TRBJ2-7; D remains unclear. V was pared by 4 bases and J by 5 bases, with 9 bases between. The CDR3 runs 12 residues. The germline V gene encodes CDR1 SGHTA and CDR2 FQGNSA. CDR3 bases: TGTGCCAGCAGCTCTCCCCCCGACGAGCAGTACTTC. Residues: CASSSPPDEQYF.

The chain joins TRBV6-5 to TRBJ2-7, with 8 positions matching TRBD1. The V segment lost 6 bases and the J segment 2 bases; nucleotides outside the gene matches: 6. The CDR3 is 14 residues long. Germline values: CDR1 MNHEY, CDR2 SVGAGI. CDR3 residues: CASSSGTGPYEQYF. The CDR3 DNA reads TGTGCCAGCAGCTCCGGGACAGGCCCCTACGAGCAGTACTTC.

This sequence joins TRBV2 and TRBJ1-1; D unclear. Per germline, CDR1 SNHLY and CDR2 FYNNEI. CDR3 length: 15 residues. Trimming left V 6 bases short and J 0 bases short, with 14 bases between. CDR3 bases: TGTGCCAGCAGCCCTCCCAAGCCCATGAACACTGAAGCTTTCTTT. Encoded protein: CASSPPKPMNTEAFF.

J is TRBJ2-1 and V is TRBV10-3, with D unclear. In germline, CDR1 is ENHRY, CDR2 SYGVKD. The CDR3 length is 13 residues. V was pared by 3 bases and J by 5 bases, with 8 bases between. The DNA of the CDR3 is TGTGCCATCAGTGATCGGCCCGACAATGAGCAGTTCTTC. Translation: CAISDRPDNEQFF.

The chain recombines TRBV5-1 with TRBJ1-1, with a weak D call TRBD1 (5 bases). This CDR3 is built from 14 residues. The germline V gene has CDR1 SGHRS and CDR2 YFSETQ. V was cut by 0 bases and J by 2 bases, with 8 bases left in between. The CDR3 loop is CASSLVGDNTEAFF. In DNA, the CDR3 is TGCGCCAGCAGCTTGGTAGGGGACAACACTGAAGCTTTCTTT.

The chain joins TRBV27 to TRBJ1-5; weak D call: TRBD1 (5 bases). V lost 2 bases and J 1 base, leaving 12 bases between the germline ends. The CDR3 extends over 16 amino acids. Germline CDR1 reads MNHEY; CDR2 reads SMNVEV (reference sequence). This chain's CDR3 is CASSLLARESNQPQHF. The CDR3 DNA is TGTGCCAGCAGTTTACTGGCCAGGGAAAGCAATCAGCCCCAGCATTTT.

The CDR3 region is CASSYVFGTEAFF. CDR3 bases: TGTGCCAGCAGTTATGTCTTCGGTACTGAAGCTTTCTTT. This chain connects TRBV7-9 to TRBJ1-1, with D unresolved. Between the trimmed V and J ends, which lost 6 bases and 5 bases, there was a span of 13 bases. CDR1 and CDR2 (germline): SEHNR, FQNEAQ (reference sequence). The CDR3 extends over 13 amino acids. Supplemented by reference TRBV7-9 and TRBJ1-1, the full variable domain reads DTGVSQNPRHKITKRGQNVTFRCDPISEHNRLYWYRQTLGQGPEFLTYFQNEAQLEKSRLLSDRFSAERPKGSFSTLEIQRTEQGDSAMYLCASSYVFGTEAFFGQGTRLTVV.

This sequence joins TRBV4-1 and TRBJ1-5, with 8 bases aligning to TRBD1. The CDR3 is 19 amino acids. From germline, CDR1 is MGHRA and CDR2 YSYEKL. Germline trimming cut 4 bases from V and 0 bases from J; bases unmatched to any gene: 14. CDR3 sequence: CASSRERGQGAGSNQPQHF. DNA for the CDR3: TGCGCCAGCAGCCGTGAAAGGGGCCAGGGGGCTGGTAGCAATCAGCCCCAGCATTTT.

A single count supports this clone. As DNA, the CDR3 is TGCAGCGTTAAGCCAGGCCCGCCACCCTCCTATAATTCACCCCTCCACTTT. It specifies CSVKPGPPPSYNSPLHF. The genes are TRBV29-1 and TRBJ1-6; D gene ambiguous. Trimming left V 5 bases short and J 0 bases short, with 17 bases between. Germline V gives CDR1 SQVTM, CDR2 ANQGSEA. CDR3 length equals 17 residues.

The chain links TRBV10-1 to TRBJ2-5, with no clear D. Germline loops: CDR1 WNHNN, CDR2 SYGVQD (reference sequence). The V end lost 0 bases, the J end lost 7 bases, and 12 bases lay between the germline ends. CDR3 length: 14 amino acids. The CDR3 DNA follows: TGCGCCAGCAGTGAGTCGCGAGGAATCGGGACCCAGTACTTC. It translates to CASSESRGIGTQYF.